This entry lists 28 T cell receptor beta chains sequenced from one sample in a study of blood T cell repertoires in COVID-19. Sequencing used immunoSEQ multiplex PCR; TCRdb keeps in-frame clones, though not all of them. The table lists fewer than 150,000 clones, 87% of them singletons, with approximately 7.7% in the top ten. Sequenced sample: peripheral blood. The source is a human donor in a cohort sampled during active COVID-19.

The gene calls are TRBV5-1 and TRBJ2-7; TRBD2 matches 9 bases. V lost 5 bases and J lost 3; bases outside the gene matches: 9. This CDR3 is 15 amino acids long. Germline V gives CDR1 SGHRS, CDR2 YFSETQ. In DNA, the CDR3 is TGCGCCAGCAGTCAGACTAGCGGAAGGGGCTACGAGCAGTACTTC. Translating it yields CASSQTSGRGYEQYF.

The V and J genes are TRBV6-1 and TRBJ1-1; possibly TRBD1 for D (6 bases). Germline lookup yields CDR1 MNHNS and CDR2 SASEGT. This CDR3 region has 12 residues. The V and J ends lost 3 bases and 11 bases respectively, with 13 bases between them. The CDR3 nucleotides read TGTGCCAGCAGTGATGGACAGCCGTCGGCTTTCTTT. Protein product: CASSDGQPSAFF.

This CDR3 reads CASSSRTINSYEQYF. The CDR3 DNA is TGCGCCAGCAGCTCGCGGACTATTAACTCCTACGAGCAGTACTTC. The chain combines TRBV5-1 with TRBJ2-7; TRBD2 is a possible D gene (6 bases). Germline CDR1 and CDR2: SGHRS and YFSETQ. V gave up 3 bases and J gave up 0 bases, with 13 bases separating them. The CDR3 has 15 amino acids.

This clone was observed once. CDR3 region: CASSLQERTMNTEAFF. For the CDR3, the DNA is TGTGCCAGCAGCTTACAAGAGCGGACCATGAACACTGAAGCTTTCTTT. The rearrangement uses TRBV7-3 and TRBJ1-1; D is unclear. The germline V and J ends were trimmed by 2 bases and 0 bases, with 13 bases remaining between them. Germline values: CDR1 SGHTA, CDR2 FQGTGA. The CDR3 contains 16 residues.

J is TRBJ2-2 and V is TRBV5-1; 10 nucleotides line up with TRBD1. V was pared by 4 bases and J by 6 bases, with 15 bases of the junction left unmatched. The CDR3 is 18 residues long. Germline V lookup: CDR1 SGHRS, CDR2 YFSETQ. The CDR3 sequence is CASSTDGTGVRLAGELFF. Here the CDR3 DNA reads TGCGCCAGCAGCACGGATGGGACAGGGGTTAGGTTGGCCGGGGAGCTGTTTTTT.

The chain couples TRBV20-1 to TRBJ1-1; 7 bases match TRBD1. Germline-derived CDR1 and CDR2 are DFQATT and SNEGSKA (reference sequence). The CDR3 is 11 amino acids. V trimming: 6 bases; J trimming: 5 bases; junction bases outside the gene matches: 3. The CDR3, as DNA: TGCAGTGCGATGGACAGGACTGAAGCTTTCTTT. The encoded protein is CSAMDRTEAFF.

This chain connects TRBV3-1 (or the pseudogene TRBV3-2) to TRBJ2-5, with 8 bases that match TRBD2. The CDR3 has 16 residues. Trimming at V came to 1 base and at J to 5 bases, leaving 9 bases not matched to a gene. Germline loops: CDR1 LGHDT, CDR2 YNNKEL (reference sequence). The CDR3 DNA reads TGTGCCAGCAGCCAAGCGTTGGCGGGGGGCCGGGAGACCCAGTACTTC. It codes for CASSQALAGGRETQYF.

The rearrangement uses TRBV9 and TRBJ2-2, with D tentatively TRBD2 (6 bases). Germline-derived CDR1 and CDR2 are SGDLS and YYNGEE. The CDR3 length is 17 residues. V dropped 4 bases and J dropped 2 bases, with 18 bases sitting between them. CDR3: CASSLRGERANTGELFF. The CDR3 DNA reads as TGTGCCAGCAGCCTACGTGGCGAGCGGGCCAACACCGGGGAGCTGTTTTTT.

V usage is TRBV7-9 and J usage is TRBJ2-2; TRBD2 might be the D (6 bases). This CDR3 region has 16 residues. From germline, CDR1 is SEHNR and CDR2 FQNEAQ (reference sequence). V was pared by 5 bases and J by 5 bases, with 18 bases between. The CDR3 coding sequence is TGTGCCAGCAGCCGCCCCGGGACTCAGAAAACCGGGGAGCTGTTTTTT. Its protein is CASSRPGTQKTGELFF.

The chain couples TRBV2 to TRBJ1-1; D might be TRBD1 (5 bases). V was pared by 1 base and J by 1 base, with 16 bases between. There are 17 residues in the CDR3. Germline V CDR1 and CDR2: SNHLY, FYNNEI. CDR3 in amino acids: CASSEEEGRVPNTEAFF. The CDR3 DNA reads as TGTGCCAGCAGTGAAGAGGAGGGGCGGGTACCGAACACTGAAGCTTTCTTT. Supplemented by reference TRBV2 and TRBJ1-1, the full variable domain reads EPEVTQTPSHQVTQMGQEVILRCVPISNHLYFYWYRQILGQKVEFLVSFYNNEISEKSEIFDDQFSVERPDGSNFTLKIRSTKLEDSAMYFCASSEEEGRVPNTEAFFGQGTRLTVV.

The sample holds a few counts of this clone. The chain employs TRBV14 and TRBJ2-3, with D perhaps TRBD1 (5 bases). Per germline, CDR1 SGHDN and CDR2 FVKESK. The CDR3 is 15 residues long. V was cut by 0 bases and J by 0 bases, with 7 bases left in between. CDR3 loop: CASSQEGASTDTQYF. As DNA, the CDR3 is TGTGCCAGCAGCCAAGAAGGGGCTAGCACAGATACGCAGTATTTT.

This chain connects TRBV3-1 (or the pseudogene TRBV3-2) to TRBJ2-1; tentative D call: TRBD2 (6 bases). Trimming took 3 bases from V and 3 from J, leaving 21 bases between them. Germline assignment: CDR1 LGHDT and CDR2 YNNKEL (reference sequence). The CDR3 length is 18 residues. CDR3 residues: CASSQLGVEAGFYNEQFF. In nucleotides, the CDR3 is TGTGCCAGCAGCCAGTTGGGGGTAGAAGCGGGCTTCTACAATGAGCAGTTCTTC.

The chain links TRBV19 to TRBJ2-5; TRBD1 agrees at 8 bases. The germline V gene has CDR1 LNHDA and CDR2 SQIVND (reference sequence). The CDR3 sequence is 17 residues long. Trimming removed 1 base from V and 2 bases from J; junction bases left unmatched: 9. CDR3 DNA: TGTGCCAGTAGTATAGCGTTCGACAGGGGCTATCAAGAGACCCAGTACTTC. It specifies CASSIAFDRGYQETQYF.

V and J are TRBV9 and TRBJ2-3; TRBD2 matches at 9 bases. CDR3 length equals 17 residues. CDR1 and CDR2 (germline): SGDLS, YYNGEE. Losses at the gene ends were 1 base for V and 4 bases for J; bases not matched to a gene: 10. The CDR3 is CASSVRGGGGAADTQYF. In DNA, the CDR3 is TGTGCCAGCAGCGTAAGAGGGGGCGGGGGGGCCGCAGATACGCAGTATTTT.

This CDR3 reads CASSPGLAEQETQYF. CDR3 DNA sequence: TGTGCCAGCAGCCCGGGACTAGCGGAACAAGAGACCCAGTACTTC. The chain has TRBV11-3 and TRBJ2-5; TRBD2 aligns across 11 bases. J was trimmed by 2 bases and V by 5 bases; bases with no gene match: 4. The CDR3 extends over 15 amino acids. Germline V gives CDR1 SGHNT, CDR2 YENEEA.

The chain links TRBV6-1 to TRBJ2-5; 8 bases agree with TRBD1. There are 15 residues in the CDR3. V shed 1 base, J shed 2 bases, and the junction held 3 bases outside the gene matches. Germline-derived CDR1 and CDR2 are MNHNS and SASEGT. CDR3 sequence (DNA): TGTGCCAGCAGTGAAGAAAGGGACAGGCAAGAGACCCAGTACTTC. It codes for CASSEERDRQETQYF.

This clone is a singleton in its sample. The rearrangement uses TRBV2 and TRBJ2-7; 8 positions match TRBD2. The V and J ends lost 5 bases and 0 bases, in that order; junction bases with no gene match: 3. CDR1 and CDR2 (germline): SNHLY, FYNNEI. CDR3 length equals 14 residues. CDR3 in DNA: TGTGCCAGCAGTAGCGGGGGCACCTCCTACGAGCAGTACTTC. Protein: CASSSGGTSYEQYF.

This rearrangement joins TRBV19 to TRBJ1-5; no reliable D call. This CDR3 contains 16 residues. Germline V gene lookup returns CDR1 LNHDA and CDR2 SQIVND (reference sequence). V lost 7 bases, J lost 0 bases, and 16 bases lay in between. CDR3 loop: CASNRFTLYSNQPQHF. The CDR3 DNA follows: TGTGCCAGTAATCGGTTTACCCTATATAGCAATCAGCCCCAGCATTTT.

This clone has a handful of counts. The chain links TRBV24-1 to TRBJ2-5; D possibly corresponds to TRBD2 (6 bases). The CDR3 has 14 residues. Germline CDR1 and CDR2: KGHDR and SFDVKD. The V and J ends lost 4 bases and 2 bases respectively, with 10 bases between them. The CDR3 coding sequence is TGTGCCACCAGTGAGGGGGGACTGCAAGAGACCCAGTACTTC. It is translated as CATSEGGLQETQYF.

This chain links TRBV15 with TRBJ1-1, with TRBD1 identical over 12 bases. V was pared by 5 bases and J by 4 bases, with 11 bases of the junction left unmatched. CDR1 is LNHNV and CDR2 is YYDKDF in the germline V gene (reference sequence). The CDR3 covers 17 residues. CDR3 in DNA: TGTGCCACCAGCCCCGGTGGGACAGGGGGCGGTGGCACTGAAGCTTTCTTT. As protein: CATSPGGTGGGGTEAFF.

The CDR3 nucleotides are TGCAGTGCTAGCCCACACGATCGTCCGCATTTT. Its translation: CSASPHDRPHF. The V gene is TRBV20-1, the J gene TRBJ1-5, with D unclear. CDR1 DFQATT and CDR2 SNEGSKA come from the germline V gene (reference sequence). The germline V and J ends were trimmed by 3 bases and 15 bases, with 15 bases remaining between them. The CDR3 is 11 amino acids.

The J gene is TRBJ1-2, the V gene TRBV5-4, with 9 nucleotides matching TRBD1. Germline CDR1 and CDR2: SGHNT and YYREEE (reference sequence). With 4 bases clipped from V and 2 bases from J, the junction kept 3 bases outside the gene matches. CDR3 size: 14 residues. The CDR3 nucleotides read TGTGCCAGCAGCGGGACAGGGTCGAACTATGGCTACACCTTC. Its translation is CASSGTGSNYGYTF.

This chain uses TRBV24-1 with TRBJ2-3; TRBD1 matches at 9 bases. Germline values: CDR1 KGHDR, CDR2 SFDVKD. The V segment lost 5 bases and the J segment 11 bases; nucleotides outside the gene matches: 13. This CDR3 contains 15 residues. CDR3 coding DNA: TGTGCCACCAGTGGCCGGGACAGGGAAGCCCCGAAGCAGTATTTT. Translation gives CATSGRDREAPKQYF.

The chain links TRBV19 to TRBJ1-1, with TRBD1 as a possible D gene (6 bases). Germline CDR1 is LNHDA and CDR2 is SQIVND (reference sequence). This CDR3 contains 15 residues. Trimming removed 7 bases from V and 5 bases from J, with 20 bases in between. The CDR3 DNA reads TGTGCCAGTACCCCCTGGGGGCTGATTCTTACTGAAGCTTTCTTT. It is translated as CASTPWGLILTEAFF.

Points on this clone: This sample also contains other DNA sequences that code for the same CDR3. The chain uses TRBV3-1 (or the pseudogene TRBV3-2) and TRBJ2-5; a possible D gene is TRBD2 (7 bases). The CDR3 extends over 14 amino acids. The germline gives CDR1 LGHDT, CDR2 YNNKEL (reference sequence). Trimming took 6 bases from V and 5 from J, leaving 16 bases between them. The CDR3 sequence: CASSRGGAGETQYF. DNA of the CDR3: TGTGCCAGCAGTCGTGGGGGGGCCGGGGAGACCCAGTACTTC.

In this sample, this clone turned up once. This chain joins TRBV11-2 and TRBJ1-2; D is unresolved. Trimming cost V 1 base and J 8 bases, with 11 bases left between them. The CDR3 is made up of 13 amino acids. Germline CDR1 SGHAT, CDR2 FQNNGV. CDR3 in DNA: TGTGCCAGCAGCTTAGGTCGGGGTGGGGGCTACACCTTC. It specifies CASSLGRGGGYTF. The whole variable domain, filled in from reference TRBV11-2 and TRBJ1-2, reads EAGVAQSPRYKIIEKRQSVAFWCNPISGHATLYWYQQILGQGPKLLIQFQNNGVVDDSQLPKDRFSAERLKGVDSTLKIQPAKLEDSAVYLCASSLGRGGGYTFGSGTRLTVV.

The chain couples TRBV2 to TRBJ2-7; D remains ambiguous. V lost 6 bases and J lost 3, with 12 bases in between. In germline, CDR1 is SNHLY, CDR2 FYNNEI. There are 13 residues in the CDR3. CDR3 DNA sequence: TGTGCCAGCAGACCCGACACGTACTACGAGCAGTACTTC. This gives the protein CASRPDTYYEQYF.

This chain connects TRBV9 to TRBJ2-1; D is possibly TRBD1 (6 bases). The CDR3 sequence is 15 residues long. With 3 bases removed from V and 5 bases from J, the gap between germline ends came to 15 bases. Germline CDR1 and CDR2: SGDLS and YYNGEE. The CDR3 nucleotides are TGTGCCAGCAGCGAAGCAGGGGCTTACCACAATGAGCAGTTCTTC. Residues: CASSEAGAYHNEQFF.